The entry below gives a single TCR beta chain sequence along with its context. No antigen is known for it. The data belong to a study of OX40 agonist ivuxolimab in advanced cancers. Study findings and constraints: There was clonal expansion of CD4+ and CD8+ blood T cells by week 6 at 0.1 to 3.0 mg/kg.

This CDR3 region has 13 residues. The germline CDR1 and CDR2 sequences are SGHAT and FQDESV (reference sequence). V lost 0 bases to trimming and J lost 10 bases, with 10 bases between them. TCRdb's table, derived via immunoSEQ multiplex PCR, lists solely in-frame clones and lacks some. The sample contains roughly 30,000 clones, 90% of which appear only once. The chain joins TRBV11-1 to TRBJ2-1; the D call may be TRBD1 or TRBD2 (5 bases each). The sequencing here drew on CD4+ or CD8+ T cells sorted from blood, taken in a trial of the OX40 agonist ivuxolimab. The sequence was obtained from an adult with an advanced solid tumor such as melanoma, head and neck, liver or kidney cancer. CDR3 sequence (DNA): TGTGCCAGCAGCTTAGCCGGGGCCGGAGAGCAGTTCTTC. Amino acids: CASSLAGAGEQFF.